This T cell receptor (beta chain) is from a study of T cells in localized non-small cell lung cancer. Germline CDR1 SEHNR, CDR2 FQNEAQ (reference sequence). V was trimmed by 5 bases and J by 4 bases, leaving 11 bases between them. This CDR3 comprises 14 residues. Repertoires were generated with immunoSEQ multiplex PCR, while TCRdb's copy carries only in-frame clones and drops some. The repertoire consists of tens of thousands of clones, with roughly 87% occurring once and the leading ten covering roughly 15%. The TCR originated in a man aged 35-75 years with stage I squamous cell lung carcinoma. This chain joins TRBV7-9 and TRBJ2-2; D is tentatively TRBD1 or TRBD2 (5 bases each). The source was peripheral blood, collected before any cancer treatment. The CDR3 coding sequence is TGTGCCAGCAGCATCCAGGGACGCACCGGGGAGCTGTTTTTT. Translating gives CASSIQGRTGELFF.